The text below deals with one T cell receptor (beta chain). This clonotype has a count of ten or more. Its antigen specificity is not known. No clone much larger than this one lies a single base away; base qualities are absent. Library generation was performed with PCR. Sequencing took place on an Illumina HiSeq 2500. To reduce PCR and sequencing biases, unique molecular identifiers were built into the TCR beta cDNA libraries. Every 1 to 10 million input T cells yielded approximately 500,000 cDNA molecules, meaning each molecule approximated one T cell. Patient libraries were prepared and sequenced with the same protocol used for the earlier healthy control dataset. Within a given batch, samples were prepared together, multiplexed and sequenced on the same HiSeq lane. On the authors' methods: Raw barcoded reads were processed with MIGEC, and single-read molecular identifier groups were discarded before consensus assembly and CDR3 extraction. VDJtools was used for post-analysis of the clonotype tables, with diversity normalized by down-sampling every dataset to the smallest sample size. Repertoire overlap clustering matched CDR3 amino acid but not nucleotide sequences to correct batch-related cross-sample contamination. Using fastp at Q25 and MiXCR, TCRdb reprocessed the public reads and kept productive beta chains. Here each entry gathers all rows of one CDR3 protein and keeps the most common genes and DNA. TCRdb, not the original authors, processed these V and J calls. For this sample the table gives about 210,000 distinct CDR3 sequences, of which roughly 30% were detected only once. 3.4% of the sample is in the top ten clones.

This sample is part of a study of post-analysis software for immune sequencing data (dated by TCRdb to the mid-2010s). Study-level background: Relapsing-remitting, secondary progressive and progressive-relapsing multiple sclerosis were recorded as disease courses, and subtype annotation was lacking for some patients. The patient repertoires were set against eleven to twelve previously published healthy control repertoires from donors whose ages ranged from about 6 to 27 years. A subset of samples was prepared in parallel using single-end sample barcoding, then pooled and co-amplified after Illumina adapter ligation.

Beyond this particular receptor, the publication reports: Direct clustering with F measure revealed strong co-clustering of samples prepared in the same batch, which led to a batch-effect correction. Compared with controls, multiple sclerosis patients had significantly lower normalized Chao1 diversity, a finding suggesting substantial peripheral T-cell clonal expansion. The multiple sclerosis patient group was slightly younger than the control group.

TCR beta repertoires were profiled from peripheral blood of roughly 13 young patients with multiple sclerosis to demonstrate the VDJtools post-analysis software. The multiple sclerosis patients were children and adolescents between roughly 6 and 16 years of age. The sequence was collected from a girl aged 2-17 years with multiple sclerosis. The sample was blood.

The CDR3 reads as follows: CASSSRRGRTYEQYF. The sequenced DNA is TGTGCCAGCAGCTCGCGAAGAGGCAGAACCTACGAGCAGTACTTC. The receptor chain draws on TRBV7-2 and TRBJ2-7; no confident D gene assignment can be made. V is reduced by 4 bases and J by 2 bases, leaving a spacing of 15 bases between them. The germline V gene gives CDR1 as SGHTA and CDR2 as FQGNSA. The CDR3 numbers 15 residues from cysteine through phenylalanine. Solely the CDR3 DNA is kept, with 45 bases framed from the first base.